This paragraph covers one T cell receptor beta chain sequence. The antigen is not known. The sample is drawn from a study of beta chain features in type 1 diabetes. Study-level background: In age, gender and cell yields, patients were similar to healthy donors.

The investigators reverse transcribed all of the isolated RNA, so they sequenced expressed TCRB transcripts. Data came from immunoSEQ multiplex PCR; TCRdb stores just in-frame clones and leaves some out. This table holds roughly 220,000 clones, roughly 17% found once. Study results and caveats: Researchers report that Type 1 diabetes patients had moderately but significantly shorter TCRB CDR3s across all four CD4+ subsets.

Trimming cost V 1 base and J 2 bases; bases outside gene matches: 6. In germline, CDR1 is SGHVS, CDR2 FQNEAQ. The length of the CDR3 is 16 residues. Specimen: naive CD4+ T cells from blood. The sequence derives from a man aged 25-45 years with type 1 diabetes. The genes are TRBV7-8 and TRBJ2-3; 7 bases are shared with TRBD2. The DNA for the CDR3 is TGTGCCAGCAGCTTAGGAATTAGCGGGCTCACAGATACGCAGTATTTT. Translated: CASSLGISGLTDTQYF.